The rows below give T cell receptor beta chains drawn from one sample of a study of blood T cell repertoires in COVID-19. Profiling relied on immunoSEQ multiplex PCR, and the TCRdb table lists in-frame clones only, not all of them. Of some 180,000 clones listed, around 90% were seen once; the top ten hold approximately 0.64%. The sequenced material came from peripheral blood. These receptor sequences come from a man aged 50 to 60 with acute or convalescent COVID-19. The CDR3 runs from the conserved cysteine through the conserved F or W. D genes are given only for firm matches. The listing skips clone size in some rows; elsewhere it reads once, few, many or a size class.

size: -; J: TRBJ2-5; V: TRBV15; D: -; CDR3: CATSSRAEGETQYF; DNA: TGTGCCACCAGCAGCCGGGCCGAGGGCGAGACCCAGTACTTC
size: -; J: TRBJ2-2; V: TRBV9; D: -; CDR3: CASSVDGSNTGELFF; DNA: TGTGCCAGCAGCGTAGACGGGTCGAACACCGGGGAGCTGTTTTTT
size: -; J: TRBJ1-6; V: TRBV27; D: -; CDR3: CASSSRGWGLNSPLHF; DNA: TGTGCCAGCAGTTCCCGGGGTTGGGGGCTCAATTCACCCCTCCACTTT
size: -; J: TRBJ2-2; V: TRBV7-2; D: TRBD2; CDR3: CASSLVAGVTGELFF; DNA: TGTGCCAGCAGCTTAGTGGCGGGGGTCACCGGGGAGCTGTTTTTT
size: -; J: TRBJ1-1; V: TRBV7-6; D: -; CDR3: CASSLGHHTEAFF; DNA: TGTGCCAGCAGCTTAGGACATCACACTGAAGCTTTCTTT
size: -; J: TRBJ2-5; V: TRBV5-4; D: TRBD1; CDR3: CASSLGGDSKETQYF; DNA: TGTGCCAGCAGCTTGGGTGGGGACAGCAAAGAGACCCAGTACTTC
size: -; J: TRBJ1-1; V: TRBV19; D: -; CDR3: CASSIAGVGSTEAFF; DNA: TGTGCCAGTAGTATAGCGGGGGTCGGGAGCACTGAAGCTTTCTTT
size: -; J: TRBJ2-7; V: TRBV11-2; D: TRBD1; CDR3: CASSPNRDSYEQYF; DNA: TGTGCCAGCAGCCCCAACCGGGACAGTTACGAGCAGTACTTC
size: -; J: TRBJ2-3; V: TRBV28; D: -; CDR3: CASSLVGEWDTQYF; DNA: TGTGCCAGCAGTTTGGTAGGGGAATGGGATACGCAGTATTTT
size: -; J: TRBJ1-2; V: TRBV29-1; D: TRBD1; CDR3: CSERTGGGYTF; DNA: TGCAGCGAACGGACAGGCGGTGGCTACACCTTC
size: -; J: TRBJ2-7; V: TRBV10-3; D: -; CDR3: CAISESADSYEQYF; DNA: TGTGCCATCAGTGAGTCGGCAGACTCCTACGAGCAGTACTTC
size: -; J: TRBJ2-7; V: TRBV19; D: TRBD2; CDR3: CASSVSKLAGGSYEQYF; DNA: TGTGCCAGTAGTGTATCCAAGCTAGCGGGAGGCTCCTACGAGCAGTACTTC
size: -; J: TRBJ1-1; V: TRBV18; D: TRBD1; CDR3: CASSPEDTGVLNTEAFF; DNA: TGTGCCAGCTCTCCGGAGGACACAGGGGTCCTGAACACTGAAGCTTTCTTT
size: -; J: TRBJ2-1; V: TRBV12-5; D: TRBD2; CDR3: CASGTGTSGAYNEQFF; DNA: TGTGCTAGTGGTACAGGGACTAGCGGGGCCTACAATGAGCAGTTCTTC
size: -; J: TRBJ1-6; V: TRBV6-1; D: -; CDR3: CASSESRYNSPLHF; DNA: TGTGCCAGCAGTGAATCCCGCTATAATTCACCCCTCCACTTT
size: few; J: TRBJ1-2; V: TRBV4-2; D: -; CDR3: CASSQEIRQGHGYTF; DNA: TGTGCCAGCAGCCAAGAAATAAGGCAGGGTCATGGCTACACCTTC
size: -; J: TRBJ1-4; V: TRBV5-8; D: -; CDR3: CASSLATGVGQNEKLFF; DNA: TGTGCCAGCAGCTTGGCGACAGGAGTTGGACAGAATGAAAAACTGTTTTTT
size: -; J: TRBJ2-6; V: TRBV6-5; D: -; CDR3: CASSSGFSGANVLTF; DNA: TGTGCCAGCTCCTCGGGGTTCTCTGGGGCCAACGTCCTGACTTTC
size: -; J: TRBJ1-1; V: TRBV4-3; D: -; CDR3: CASSQDLLTETQAFF; DNA: TGCGCCAGCAGCCAAGATCTGTTGACAGAGACACAAGCTTTCTTT
size: -; J: TRBJ2-1; V: TRBV4-1; D: -; CDR3: CASRPPGAGSYNEQFF; DNA: TGCGCCAGCAGACCGCCTGGAGCGGGTTCCTACAATGAGCAGTTCTTC
size: -; J: TRBJ1-2; V: TRBV7-2; D: TRBD1; CDR3: CASSPHQSGTGRGVNGYTF; DNA: TGTGCCAGCAGCCCGCACCAATCTGGGACAGGGAGAGGAGTCAATGGCTACACCTTC
size: -; J: TRBJ2-1; V: TRBV7-9; D: TRBD1; CDR3: CASSLLGQEYNEQFF; DNA: TGTGCCAGCAGCTTACTGGGACAGGAGTACAATGAGCAGTTCTTC
size: -; J: TRBJ2-3; V: TRBV4-2; D: TRBD2; CDR3: CASSQVSGGMITDTQYF; DNA: TGTGCCAGCAGCCAAGTTAGCGGGGGGATGATCACAGATACGCAGTATTTT
size: -; J: TRBJ1-1; V: TRBV3-1/TRBV3-2; D: -; CDR3: CASSQEGLTVMNTEAFF; DNA: TGTGCCAGCAGCCAAGAGGGTTTGACAGTCATGAACACTGAAGCTTTCTTT
size: -; J: TRBJ2-7; V: TRBV28; D: -; CDR3: CASSRGLGESYEQYF; DNA: TGTGCCAGCAGTCGGGGGTTGGGGGAGTCTTACGAGCAGTACTTC
size: -; J: TRBJ2-1; V: TRBV28; D: TRBD2; CDR3: CASSVAGDSYNEQFF; DNA: TGTGCCAGCAGTGTAGCGGGAGACTCCTACAATGAGCAGTTCTTC
size: -; J: TRBJ1-2; V: TRBV15; D: -; CDR3: CATSKGGVDGTNYGYTF; DNA: TGTGCCACCAGCAAAGGAGGGGTTGACGGAACTAACTATGGCTACACCTTC
size: -; J: TRBJ1-1; V: TRBV20-1; D: -; CDR3: CSASLQPNTEAFF; DNA: TGCAGTGCTAGTCTACAGCCGAACACTGAAGCTTTCTTT
size: -; J: TRBJ2-3; V: TRBV5-6; D: -; CDR3: CASSLLGHTDTQYF; DNA: TGTGCCAGCAGCTTGTTGGGACACACAGATACGCAGTATTTT
size: -; J: TRBJ2-3; V: TRBV7-3; D: TRBD2; CDR3: CASSLRGSDTQYF; DNA: TGTGCCAGCAGCTTGCGGGGGTCAGATACGCAGTATTTT
size: -; J: TRBJ2-1; V: TRBV11-2; D: TRBD1; CDR3: CASSFTGTARNEQFF; DNA: TGTGCCAGCAGCTTTACCGGGACAGCTCGCAATGAGCAGTTCTTC
size: -; J: TRBJ2-3; V: TRBV7-8; D: -; CDR3: CASSLFRSTDTQYF; DNA: TGTGCCAGCAGCTTATTCCGGAGCACAGATACGCAGTATTTT
size: -; J: TRBJ1-1; V: TRBV6-5; D: -; CDR3: CASSSGSHTEAFF; DNA: TGTGCCAGCAGTTCGGGGTCCCACACTGAAGCTTTCTTT
size: -; J: TRBJ1-5; V: TRBV28; D: TRBD1; CDR3: CASSPIRGQGKYSNQPQHF; DNA: TGTGCCAGCAGTCCGATCCGTGGACAGGGGAAATATAGCAATCAGCCCCAGCATTTT
size: -; J: TRBJ2-3; V: TRBV3-1/TRBV3-2; D: TRBD1; CDR3: CASSQWTGGRTDTQYF; DNA: TGTGCCAGCAGCCAATGGACAGGGGGAAGGACAGATACGCAGTATTTT
size: -; J: TRBJ1-1; V: TRBV14; D: -; CDR3: CASSQDQNTEAFF; DNA: TGTGCCAGCAGCCAAGACCAGAACACTGAAGCTTTCTTT
size: -; J: TRBJ2-5; V: TRBV5-1; D: TRBD1; CDR3: CASSRDRQETQYF; DNA: TGCGCCAGCAGCCGGGACAGGCAAGAGACCCAGTACTTC
size: -; J: TRBJ2-7; V: TRBV28; D: -; CDR3: CASSLAESSYEQYF; DNA: TGTGCCAGCAGTTTGGCAGAAAGCTCCTACGAGCAGTACTTC
size: -; J: TRBJ1-6; V: TRBV27; D: TRBD1; CDR3: CASHDRGASSYNSPLHF; DNA: TGTGCCAGCCACGACAGGGGGGCCAGCTCCTATAATTCACCCCTCCACTTT
size: -; J: TRBJ2-5; V: TRBV7-3; D: TRBD2; CDR3: CASSRTSGAQETQYF; DNA: TGTGCCAGCAGCCGGACTAGCGGGGCACAAGAGACCCAGTACTTC
size: once; J: TRBJ1-4; V: TRBV2; D: -; CDR3: CASSEQGSYNEKLFF; DNA: TGTGCCAGCAGTGAACAGGGGTCATATAATGAAAAACTGTTTTTT
size: once; J: TRBJ2-2; V: TRBV29-1; D: TRBD2; CDR3: CSVPGLAFTGELFF; DNA: TGCAGCGTCCCGGGACTAGCGTTCACCGGGGAGCTGTTTTTT
size: -; J: TRBJ2-5; V: TRBV5-4; D: TRBD1; CDR3: CASSQGQKQETQYF; DNA: TGTGCCAGCAGCCAGGGACAGAAACAAGAGACCCAGTACTTC
size: -; J: TRBJ1-1; V: TRBV15; D: -; CDR3: CATSRDLQGVAFF; DNA: TGTGCCACCAGCAGAGACCTACAGGGTGTAGCTTTCTTT
size: -; J: TRBJ2-4; V: TRBV7-2; D: -; CDR3: CASSLVGEDIQYF; DNA: TGTGCCAGCAGCTTAGTCGGGGAGGACATTCAGTACTTC